What follows are 5 T cell receptor beta chains derived from one specimen sequenced in a study of control samples from healthy donors and cancer patients. This table comes from immunoSEQ multiplex PCR, and its TCRdb copy is limited to in-frame clones, with some not included. The sample records roughly 200,000 clones, around 93% being singletons. The sequencing input was blood. Receptors were obtained from a man aged 18 to 30 in good health.

This chain links TRBV3-1 (or the pseudogene TRBV3-2) with TRBJ2-2; 8 bases fit TRBD2. V lost 0 bases, J lost 1 base, and 4 bases stayed unmatched. The CDR3 runs to 17 residues. The V gene's germline CDR1 is LGHDT and CDR2 YNNKEL (reference sequence). CDR3 in amino acids: CASSQDGLAGNTGELFF. For the CDR3, the DNA is TGTGCCAGCAGCCAAGATGGGCTAGCGGGGAACACCGGGGAGCTGTTTTTT.

This rearrangement joins TRBV6-5 to TRBJ1-5; D call uncertain. V was pared by 5 bases and J by 4 bases, with 9 bases between. The V gene's germline CDR1 is MNHEY and CDR2 SVGAGI. The CDR3 runs to 13 residues. The CDR3 nucleotides read TGTGCCAGCAGTCCGACAAGGAATCAGCCCCAGCATTTT. The encoded protein is CASSPTRNQPQHF.

The chain is built from TRBV3-1 (or the pseudogene TRBV3-2) and TRBJ1-4, with 8 positions matching TRBD1. From germline, CDR1 is LGHDT and CDR2 YNNKEL (reference sequence). CDR3 length: 16 amino acids. After removal of 2 bases from V and 8 bases from J, the junction contained 10 bases not matched to a gene. The CDR3 spells CASSQTPGQAKEKLFF. CDR3 DNA sequence: TGTGCCAGCAGCCAAACTCCGGGACAGGCGAAGGAAAAACTGTTTTTT.

V and J are TRBV28 and TRBJ1-3, with D tentatively TRBD1 (5 bases). The V end was cut by 6 bases, the J end by 3 bases, with 21 bases between. Per the germline V gene, CDR1 is MDHEN and CDR2 is SYDVKM. The CDR3 runs to 17 residues. The CDR3 DNA is TGTGCCAGCAGGATGCCCCCCTCGGGGGTATATGGAAACACCATATATTTT. Translated, it gives CASRMPPSGVYGNTIYF.

This clone was seen just once. J is TRBJ2-6 and V is TRBV5-4, with a weak D call TRBD2 (5 bases). The CDR3 covers 16 residues. Trimming took 6 bases from V and 0 from J, leaving 13 bases between them. Germline lookup yields CDR1 SGHNT and CDR2 YYREEE (reference sequence). CDR3 region: CASTAGIGSGANVLTF. The CDR3 bases are TGTGCCAGCACCGCGGGCATTGGCTCTGGGGCCAACGTCCTGACTTTC. Supplemented by reference TRBV5-4 and TRBJ2-6, the full variable domain reads ETGVTQSPTHLIKTRGQQVTLRCSSQSGHNTVSWYQQALGQGPQFIFQYYREEENGRGNFPPRFSGLQFPNYSSELNVNALELDDSALYLCASTAGIGSGANVLTFGAGSRLTVL.